This T cell receptor (beta chain) was observed in a study of T cell responses to AZD1222 COVID-19 vaccine. Study results and limitations: Baseline serology detected seropositivity in only five or six AZD1222 recipients. Vaccine-associated CD4 TCRs ranged over spike, dominating at 160-218 and 743-854.

V was cut by 3 bases and J by 0 bases, with 8 bases left in between. The length of the CDR3 is 14 residues. From germline, CDR1 is MDHEN and CDR2 SYDVKM. TCRdb keeps only in-frame clones here, not all; method: immunoSEQ multiplex PCR. The data contain around 200,000 clones, around 88% of them singletons. In regard to this clone: The antigen remains unidentified.

The source is an adult in good health. The chain uses TRBV28 and TRBJ1-1; D gene ambiguous. The sample was peripheral blood, taken on day 0 of AZD1222 vaccination. CDR3 amino acids: CASSFFSLNTEAFF. DNA for the CDR3: TGTGCCAGCAGTTTTTTCAGTTTGAACACTGAAGCTTTCTTT.